The rows below give T cell receptor beta chains drawn from one sample of a study of radiation and T cells in renal cell carcinoma. Sequencing used immunoSEQ multiplex PCR; TCRdb keeps in-frame clones, though not all of them. The table records about 60,000 clones, around three quarters of them present only once. The material was blood, obtained from a patient whose treatment included radiotherapy and nephrectomy. The receptors shown here come from a man aged 60-69 years with renal cell carcinoma. The conserved cysteine and the conserved F or W are not part of the CDR3 here. Fields, in order: V gene, J gene, clone size, CDR3 protein. Where a row states a size, it is once, few, many or the class of an expanded clone; other rows omit it.

TRBV18	TRBJ2-1	-	ASSPEPFSTNEQF
TRBV6-5	TRBJ2-7	-	ASSYQGTAS
TRBV7-9	TRBJ1-1	few	ATGGSGVNTEAF
TRBV14	TRBJ2-1	-	ASSRLFEQF
TRBV19	TRBJ2-5	-	ASSIKVAYQETQY
TRBV9	TRBJ2-1	-	ASSVLTSSYNEQF
TRBV19	TRBJ2-6	-	ASSLRQGLIDGGANVLT
TRBV12-5	TRBJ2-2	-	ASGSKGAPRTGELF
TRBV6-1	TRBJ1-2	-	ASSEVVTQTNYGYT
TRBV28	TRBJ2-7	once	ASALPAGQPLYEQY
TRBV5-1	TRBJ2-1	-	ASSLAGLAGNYNEQF
TRBV10-3	TRBJ2-3	few	AIKRGSTDTQY
TRBV5-1	TRBJ2-5	-	ASSFEETQY
TRBV2	TRBJ2-4	-	ASSERLAKNIQY
TRBV2	TRBJ1-1	-	ASKGGTPNTEAF
TRBV5-4	TRBJ2-1	-	ASSLPTSGEYNEQF
TRBV5-6	TRBJ2-3	-	ASSHGGRQATDTQY
TRBV14	TRBJ1-3	-	ASSQLYQGLSGNTIY
TRBV7-7	TRBJ2-5	-	ASSLALAGGQKTQY
TRBV13	TRBJ2-1	once	ASSLARTSGRGDEQF
TRBV6-1	TRBJ2-1	-	ASSVFIGHDYNEQF
TRBV13	TRBJ2-5	-	ASSQWEETQY
TRBV5-1	TRBJ2-5	-	ASSLVGLADLQETQY
TRBV27	TRBJ2-1	-	ASSLLSTSGGGNEQF
TRBV29-1	TRBJ1-5	-	SVSTGGPNQPQH
TRBV5-6	TRBJ2-5	few	ASSLTSGRFWAQY
TRBV2	TRBJ1-5	-	ASRWGQGFTNSNQPQH
TRBV30	TRBJ1-6	-	AWIPVGADSPLH
TRBV2	TRBJ1-2	-	ASSWDVGYGYT
TRBV5-5	TRBJ2-7	-	ASTTGDRYEQY
TRBV29-1	TRBJ1-1	-	SVEVGQGRTEAF
TRBV6-1	TRBJ1-2	-	ASSWDRGTNYGYT
TRBV7-2	TRBJ1-2	-	ASRSTLGGYGYT
TRBV19	TRBJ2-6	few	AAERRGSGANVLT
TRBV2	TRBJ2-1	-	ASSDVAAQNDEQF
TRBV6-1	TRBJ2-5	-	ASSDRAETQY
TRBV5-1	TRBJ2-7	few	ASSLAWTGNSYEQY
TRBV7-9	TRBJ2-1	-	ASSAGRVGRDNEQF
TRBV6-5	TRBJ2-5	-	AGSTTRGTQY
TRBV28	TRBJ1-6	-	ASSPPTADSPLH
TRBV29-1	TRBJ2-1	-	SGRTGLNEQF
TRBV4-3	TRBJ2-5	few	ASSQAGGAETQY
TRBV11-2	TRBJ1-2	-	ASSLGGYDGYT
TRBV10-2	TRBJ1-2	-	ASSESGGNNGYT
TRBV6-5	TRBJ1-1	-	ASSYSSGTDTEAF
TRBV5-1	TRBJ1-1	-	ASSLEAGASTEAF
TRBV4-3	TRBJ2-1	-	ASSPLGERNEQF
TRBV5-1	TRBJ2-2	-	ASSSTVFVITGELF
TRBV18	TRBJ2-5	-	ASSRPQETQY
TRBV30	TRBJ2-2	-	AWSLTSGRVGELF